One sample yielded the 13 T cell receptor beta chains listed below, sequenced in a study of human T cells and chemical hapten exposure. TCRdb re-derived calls from the 5' RACE reads in MiXCR, one entry per CDR3 protein. The table records some 150,000 distinct CDR3 sequences, roughly 4% of them present only once. Total RNA came from unfractionated whole blood. These receptors all stem from a female donor in good health.

The table lists this clonotype with many counts. The chain has TRBV6-1 and TRBJ1-5, with D unresolved. Between the trimmed V and J ends, which lost 3 bases and 1 base, there was a span of 10 bases. From germline, CDR1 is MNHNS and CDR2 SASEGT. This CDR3 is 15 amino acids long. CDR3 coding DNA: TGTGCCAGCAGTGAGCACCGAGGAAGCAATCAGCCCCAGCATTTT. It specifies CASSEHRGSNQPQHF.

This clonotype was counted many times. This may be a read error, as it is one base from a much larger clone. This chain joins TRBV30 and TRBJ1-5, with D unclear. There are 14 residues in the CDR3. Germline values: CDR1 GTSNPN, CDR2 SVGIG (reference sequence). The V end was cut by 2 bases, the J end by 7 bases, with 15 bases between. The CDR3 DNA follows: TGTGCCTGGAGTAGGAGAGACCCCGGGCAGCCCCAGCATTTT. As protein: CAWSRRDPGQPQHF.

At least ten counts were recorded for this clonotype. The CDR3 is CASSEDSSGGLTDTQYF. Written as DNA, the CDR3 is TGTGCCAGCAGTGAAGATTCTAGCGGGGGCCTCACAGATACGCAGTATTTT. The gene calls are TRBV6-1 and TRBJ2-3, with 10 bases matching TRBD2. Germline V CDR1 and CDR2: MNHNS, SASEGT. Germline trimming cut 1 base from V and 2 bases from J; bases unmatched to any gene: 6. There are 17 residues in the CDR3.

This clonotype has a count of ten or more. The chain combines TRBV5-1 with TRBJ2-3, with 15 bases fitting TRBD2. CDR3 length: 19 amino acids. The germline V gene has CDR1 SGHRS and CDR2 YFSETQ. V lost 4 bases and J lost 2; bases outside the gene matches: 11. Here the CDR3 reads CASSRGTSGGSPYTDTQYF. CDR3 DNA: TGCGCCAGCAGCCGGGGGACTAGCGGGGGGTCCCCTTACACAGATACGCAGTATTTT.

This clonotype was seen at least ten times. J is TRBJ1-2 and V is TRBV2; 7 nucleotides match TRBD1. This CDR3 comprises 13 residues. Germline trimming cut 7 bases from V and 8 bases from J; bases unmatched to any gene: 10. Germline-derived CDR1 and CDR2 are SNHLY and FYNNEI. The CDR3 DNA follows: TGTGCCAGCATCTACTCACAGGGGAGAGGCTACACCTTC. This sequence encodes CASIYSQGRGYTF.

This clonotype was recorded at least ten times. V is TRBV12-3 or TRBV12-4 and J is TRBJ1-6; D remains unclear. The CDR3 loop spans 14 amino acids. Trimming cost V 3 bases and J 5 bases, with 8 bases left between them. CDR3 in amino acids: CASSFDGNNSPLHF. For the CDR3, the DNA is TGTGCCAGCAGTTTCGACGGTAATAATTCACCCCTCCACTTT.

In this sample, this clonotype turned up many times. The genes are TRBV20-1 and TRBJ2-3, with 11 bases aligning to TRBD2. The V segment lost 6 bases and the J segment 4 bases; nucleotides outside the gene matches: 9. The length of the CDR3 is 15 residues. Looked up from germline, CDR1 is DFQATT and CDR2 is SNEGSKA (reference sequence). The CDR3 region is CSAVHSGGGPDTQYF. The CDR3 DNA sequence: TGCAGTGCCGTTCATAGCGGGGGGGGCCCAGATACGCAGTATTTT.

The CDR3 loop is CAWSGYLGQSAFF. In DNA, the CDR3 is TGTGCCTGGAGTGGTTATTTAGGGCAATCAGCTTTCTTT. The chain carries TRBV30 and TRBJ1-1; D unclear. CDR1 GTSNPN and CDR2 SVGIG come from the germline V gene (reference sequence). V lost 1 base, J lost 10 bases, and 16 bases lay in between. This CDR3 has 13 residues.

This clonotype appeared many times. The CDR3 here is CASSPSSGGGDYGYTF. CDR3 bases: TGTGCCAGCAGCCCATCCAGTGGAGGGGGTGACTATGGCTACACCTTC. This sequence joins TRBV9 and TRBJ1-2, with D perhaps TRBD1 (6 bases). With 4 bases removed from V and 3 bases from J, the gap between germline ends came to 19 bases. This CDR3 contains 16 residues. Germline V gene lookup returns CDR1 SGDLS and CDR2 YYNGEE.

This clonotype has ten or more counts. The gene calls are TRBV6-5 and TRBJ1-6; a weak D match, TRBD1 (6 bases). Trimming took 10 bases from V and 10 from J, leaving 23 bases between them. Germline CDR1 reads MNHEY; CDR2 reads SVGAGI. The CDR3 totals 15 residues. CDR3 in amino acids: CATSRADSYRSPLHF. The CDR3 coding sequence is TGTGCCACCTCTCGGGCGGACAGTTATCGATCACCCCTCCACTTT.

This chain links TRBV6-1 with TRBJ2-3; the match to TRBD1 covers 7 bases. The length of the CDR3 is 14 residues. Germline V gene sequence: CDR1 MNHNS, CDR2 SASEGT. The J segment lost 2 bases and the V segment lost 4 bases, leaving 3 bases of the junction unmatched. CDR3 residues: CASSVDRTTDTQYF. The CDR3 nucleotides are TGTGCCAGCAGTGTGGACAGGACCACAGATACGCAGTATTTT.

This clonotype occurred many times. The CDR3 coding sequence is TGTGCCAGCAGCCTCTCCGGGACAGGGTACTTTGAGCCCCAGCATTTT. Translating it yields CASSLSGTGYFEPQHF. The gene calls are TRBV7-9 and TRBJ1-5; 9 bases are a match to TRBD1. Per the germline V gene, CDR1 is SEHNR and CDR2 is FQNEAQ (reference sequence). This CDR3 has 16 residues. The junction had 13 bases not matched to a gene; V was cut back by 5 bases and J by 8 bases.

In this sample, this clonotype turned up many times. The V gene is TRBV27, the J gene TRBJ2-1; D is possibly TRBD1 (6 bases). V dropped 5 bases and J dropped 9 bases, with 17 bases sitting between them. This CDR3 has 14 amino acids. The germline gives CDR1 MNHEY, CDR2 SMNVEV (reference sequence). CDR3 residues: CASSERTGIGEQFF. The DNA for the CDR3 is TGTGCCAGCAGTGAACGTACAGGGATAGGTGAGCAGTTCTTC.